Listed here is a single T cell receptor (beta chain). Its antigen is not known. In the same sample, other DNA sequences code for this CDR3. These data originate in a study of shared clonotypes between healthy human individuals. Findings and caveats of the study: Generation probabilities of non-shared clonotypes were lower (relative to those shared by all four donors).

Produced via immunoSEQ multiplex PCR; TCRdb's table is partial and in-frame only. The sample lists some 1 million clones, 70% to 80% occurring once. This CDR3 comprises 12 residues. Trimming took off 6 bases at V and 4 bases at J, with 7 bases between the two ends. The V gene's germline CDR1 is SNHLY and CDR2 FYNNEI. Sequencing was carried out using memory CD4+ T cells sorted from blood. Subset of the sample: CD45RA-negative fraction. V and J are TRBV2 and TRBJ2-1; no firm D call. This TCR was recovered from a man aged 18 to 29 in good health. This CDR3 is CASRGTYNEQFF. In nucleotides, the CDR3 is TGTGCCAGCAGGGGAACTTACAATGAGCAGTTCTTC. The whole variable domain, remainder taken from reference TRBV2 and TRBJ2-1, is EPEVTQTPSHQVTQMGQEVILRCVPISNHLYFYWYRQILGQKVEFLVSFYNNEISEKSEIFDDQFSVERPDGSNFTLKIRSTKLEDSAMYFCASRGTYNEQFFGPGTRLTVL.